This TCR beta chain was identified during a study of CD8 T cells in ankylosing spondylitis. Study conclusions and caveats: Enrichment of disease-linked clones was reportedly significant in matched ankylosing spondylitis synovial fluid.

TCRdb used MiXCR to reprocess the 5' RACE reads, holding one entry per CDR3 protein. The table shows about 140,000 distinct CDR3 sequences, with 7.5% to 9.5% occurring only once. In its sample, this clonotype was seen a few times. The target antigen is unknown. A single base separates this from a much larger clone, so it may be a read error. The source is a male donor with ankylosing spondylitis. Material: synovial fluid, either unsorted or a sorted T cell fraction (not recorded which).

Here the CDR3 reads CASSRGHEEGKVF. CDR3 in DNA: TGTGCCAGCAGCCGGGGACATGAAGAAGGGAAGGTCTTC. This chain links TRBV12-3 or TRBV12-4 with TRBJ1-2, with D tentatively TRBD1 (6 bases). The CDR3 is made up of 13 amino acids.